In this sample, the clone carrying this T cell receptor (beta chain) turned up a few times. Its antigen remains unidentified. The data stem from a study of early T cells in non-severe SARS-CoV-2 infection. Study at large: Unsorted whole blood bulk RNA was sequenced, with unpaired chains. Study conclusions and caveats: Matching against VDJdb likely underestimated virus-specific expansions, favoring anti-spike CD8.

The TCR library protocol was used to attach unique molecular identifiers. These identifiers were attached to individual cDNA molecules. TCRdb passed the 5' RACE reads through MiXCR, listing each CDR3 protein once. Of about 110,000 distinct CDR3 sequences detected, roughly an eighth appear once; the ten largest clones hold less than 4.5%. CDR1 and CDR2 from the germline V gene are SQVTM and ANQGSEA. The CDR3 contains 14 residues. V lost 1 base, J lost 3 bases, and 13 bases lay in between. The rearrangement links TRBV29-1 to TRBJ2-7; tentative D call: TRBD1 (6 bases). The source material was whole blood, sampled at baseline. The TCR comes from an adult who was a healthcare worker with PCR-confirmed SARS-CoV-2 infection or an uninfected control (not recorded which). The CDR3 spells CSVEGPKTGYEQYF. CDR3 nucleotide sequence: TGCAGCGTTGAAGGGCCCAAGACAGGCTACGAGCAGTACTTC.